This T cell receptor (beta chain) was identified in a study of blood T cells in healthy people across ages. Trimming pared 3 bases from V and 5 bases from J, leaving 20 bases between. This CDR3 region has 16 residues. Germline lookup yields CDR1 SGHVS and CDR2 FNYEAQ. There are many counts of this clonotype. A sample-barcoded 5' primer and a J-beta primer mix were used in a second PCR of roughly 6 to 11 cycles. TCRdb reprocessed the 5' RACE reads via MiXCR and lists one record per CDR3 protein. The repertoire has over 500,000 distinct CDR3 sequences, around 50% of them found once; the top ten carry approximately 13%.

The genes are TRBV7-6 and TRBJ2-7, with TRBD2 as a possible D gene (6 bases). This clonotype was sampled from a woman of 80 years or more in good health. Sequenced input: blood. CDR3: CASSFRGVGRNDEQYF. The CDR3 nucleotides read TGTGCCAGCAGCTTCCGGGGTGTCGGGAGAAACGACGAGCAGTACTTC. The variable domain in full, completed from reference TRBV7-6 and TRBJ2-7, reads GAGVSQSPRYKVTKRGQDVALRCDPISGHVSLYWYRQALGQGPEFLTYFNYEAQQDKSGLPNDRFSAERPEGSISTLTIQRTEQRDSAMYRCASSFRGVGRNDEQYFGPGTRLTVT.